The 22 T cell receptor beta chains listed next were all sequenced from one sample in a study of T cells after yellow fever vaccination. MiXCR, applied by TCRdb to the 5' RACE reads, yields one record per CDR3 protein. The data contain more than 200,000 distinct CDR3 sequences, 3.6% of them seen just once; the ten biggest clones take up around 19%. Here the sequenced sample was PBMCs, taken 15 days after the yellow fever booster vaccination. Receptors were obtained from a young man who received the YFV17D yellow fever vaccine.

This clonotype showed up many times. The genes are TRBV7-9 and TRBJ1-2; D gene uncertain. Germline V CDR1 and CDR2: SEHNR, FQNEAQ (reference sequence). Trimming took 7 bases from V and 7 from J, leaving 13 bases between them. This CDR3 has 12 amino acids. The CDR3 is CASTPGSGGYTF. CDR3 nucleotides: TGTGCCAGCACGCCGGGGAGTGGTGGCTACACCTTC.

The table lists this clonotype with many counts. The chain uses TRBV30 and TRBJ2-5; 7 bases align to TRBD1. The CDR3 is made up of 13 amino acids. Germline V lookup: CDR1 GTSNPN, CDR2 SVGIG (reference sequence). With 8 bases clipped from V and 5 bases from J, the junction kept 11 bases outside the gene matches. CDR3 bases: TGTGCCCTTGACAGGGCTGTTGGGGAGACCCAGTACTTC. Encoded protein: CALDRAVGETQYF.

This clonotype was detected many times. The chain is built from TRBV7-9 and TRBJ2-1; the D gene could be TRBD1 or TRBD2 (5 bases each). V was clipped by 3 bases and J by 6 bases, with 18 bases between them. CDR3 length: 16 residues. Looked up from germline, CDR1 is SEHNR and CDR2 is FQNEAQ (reference sequence). The CDR3 region is CASSFQGQRRGNEQFF. CDR3 bases: TGTGCCAGCAGCTTTCAGGGCCAGCGGCGCGGCAATGAGCAGTTCTTC.

This clonotype was found many times. The chain couples TRBV7-9 to TRBJ1-2, with D possibly being TRBD1 (5 bases). Germline CDR1 is SEHNR and CDR2 is FQNEAQ (reference sequence). V shed 4 bases and J shed 6 bases, with 9 bases lying between them. This CDR3 contains 12 residues. The CDR3 reads CASSYEGHGYTF. Here the CDR3 DNA reads TGTGCCAGCAGCTACGAGGGGCATGGCTACACCTTC.

Ten or more counts support this clonotype. This chain links TRBV7-8 with TRBJ1-5, with D tentatively TRBD1 (5 bases). The CDR3 covers 16 residues. The germline V gene encodes CDR1 SGHVS and CDR2 FQNEAQ. Trimming removed 1 base from V and 6 bases from J, with 16 bases in between. The CDR3 coding sequence is TGTGCCAGCAGCTTAGATGGGGCAGGGTCCGGTCAGCCCCAGCATTTT. It translates to CASSLDGAGSGQPQHF.

There are many counts of this clonotype. The chain joins TRBV7-9 to TRBJ1-4; maybe TRBD1 (5 bases). This CDR3 region has 15 residues. Deletions cut 4 bases from V and 8 bases from J, with 17 bases between. Germline V gene lookup returns CDR1 SEHNR and CDR2 FQNEAQ (reference sequence). The CDR3 DNA is TGTGCCAGCAGCTCTGAGGGACTGGTTGGAGAAAAACTGTTTTTT. Encoded protein: CASSSEGLVGEKLFF.

This clonotype was detected ten times or more. The V and J genes are TRBV5-3 and TRBJ2-1, with TRBD1 as a possible D gene (5 bases). TRBV5-3 has ORF status, its function being uncertain. V shed 7 bases and J shed 4 bases, with 9 bases lying between them. The CDR3 has 12 amino acids. In DNA form, the CDR3 reads TGTGCCAGATGTCAGGGTTACAATGAGCAGTTCTTC. Protein: CARCQGYNEQFF.

The sample holds many counts of this clonotype. The chain couples TRBV20-1 to TRBJ2-2, with no clear D. Trimming removed 1 base from V and 1 base from J, with 10 bases in between. The CDR3 runs 15 residues. CDR1 is DFQATT, CDR2 SNEGSKA, per germline (reference sequence). This CDR3 is CSARVSSGNTGELFF. CDR3 DNA sequence: TGCAGTGCTAGAGTTAGCTCTGGGAACACCGGGGAGCTGTTTTTT.

Many counts were recorded for this clonotype. This rearrangement joins TRBV6-5 to TRBJ1-1; TRBD1 matches 10 bases. This CDR3 has 15 residues. V shed 7 bases, J shed 5 bases, and the junction held 10 bases outside the gene matches. Per the germline V gene, CDR1 is MNHEY and CDR2 is SVGAGI. The CDR3 region is CASTGGQGRLTEAFF. As DNA, the CDR3 is TGTGCCAGCACCGGGGGACAGGGGAGGTTAACTGAAGCTTTCTTT.

In this sample, this clonotype turned up many times. The chain links TRBV4-2 to TRBJ2-5; TRBD2 matches at 10 bases. From germline, CDR1 is LGHNA and CDR2 YNFKEQ. The CDR3 is made up of 19 amino acids. Trimming at V came to 1 base and at J to 7 bases, leaving 18 bases not matched to a gene. In DNA form, the CDR3 reads TGTGCCAGCAGCCAAGCGGTTGGAGCTAGCGGGGGCCCTGATGGGACCCAGTACTTC. Encoded protein: CASSQAVGASGGPDGTQYF.

This clonotype came up many times. The chain recombines TRBV6-2 or TRBV6-3 with TRBJ1-1; D possibly corresponds to TRBD1 (5 bases). The CDR3 totals 15 residues. CDR1 is MNHEY and CDR2 is SVGEGT in the germline V gene. V shed 6 bases and J shed 4 bases, with 18 bases lying between them. The CDR3 reads CASSRKLTGGTEAFF. The DNA for the CDR3 is TGTGCCAGCAGCCGGAAATTGACTGGGGGCACTGAAGCTTTCTTT.

The table lists this clonotype with a few counts. This chain joins TRBV12-5 and TRBJ1-5; a possible D gene is TRBD1 (6 bases). With 1 base removed from V and 5 bases from J, the gap between germline ends came to 12 bases. CDR1 and CDR2 (germline): LGHNT, FRNRAP. The CDR3 consists of 15 residues. The CDR3 protein is CASGLGDTYYQPQHF. CDR3 bases: TGTGCTAGTGGTTTGGGGGACACCTACTATCAGCCCCAGCATTTT.

This clonotype has at least ten counts. The chain links TRBV12-3 or TRBV12-4 to TRBJ2-3, with 9 bases aligning to TRBD2. There are 15 residues in the CDR3. V lost 3 bases to trimming and J lost 5 bases; unmatched junction nucleotides: 6. The CDR3 DNA is TGTGCCAGCAGTTTCGTAGCGGGGGCGGTAGATACGCAGTATTTT. Translated, it gives CASSFVAGAVDTQYF.

This clonotype has ten or more counts. V is TRBV5-1 and J is TRBJ2-5, with TRBD2 matching over 12 bases. The germline V gene encodes CDR1 SGHRS and CDR2 YFSETQ. The CDR3 has 15 residues. Unmatched junction bases numbered 3, after V lost 2 bases and J lost 4 bases. The CDR3 DNA follows: TGCGCCAGCAGCTTTCTAGCGGGGGGGCGAGAGACCCAGTACTTC. Its protein product is CASSFLAGGRETQYF. The variable domain in full, with the rest retrieved from reference TRBV5-1 and TRBJ2-5, is KAGVTQTPRYLIKTRGQQVTLSCSPISGHRSVSWYQQTPGQGLQFLFEYFSETQRNKGNFPGRFSGRQFSNSRSEMNVSTLELGDSALYLCASSFLAGGRETQYFGPGTRLLVL.

In its sample, this clonotype is medium-sized (0.01 to 0.1%). The CDR3 DNA sequence: TGTGCCAGCAGTCACGGGCCATCCTACGAGCAGTACGTC. It encodes CASSHGPSYEQYV. The rearrangement uses TRBV27 and TRBJ2-7; no clear D. This CDR3 has 13 residues. With 5 bases removed from V and 1 base from J, the gap between germline ends came to 9 bases. Germline CDR1 reads MNHEY; CDR2 reads SMNVEV (reference sequence).

Ten or more counts support this clonotype. The chain recombines TRBV12-3 or TRBV12-4 with TRBJ1-1, with D unresolved. Trimming removed 3 bases at V and 5 bases at J, with 13 bases between. The CDR3 totals 14 residues. CDR3 DNA: TGTGCCAGCAGTTTCTTAGGAACGAGAACTGAAGCTTTCTTT. Translating gives CASSFLGTRTEAFF.

This clonotype was seen repeatedly, ten times or more. This chain uses TRBV12-3 or TRBV12-4 with TRBJ1-2; D is undetermined. V was cut by 0 bases and J by 0 bases, with 5 bases left in between. The CDR3 extends over 14 amino acids. CDR3 bases: TGTGCCAGCAGTTTAGCCGGTTCTAACTATGGCTACACCTTC. Its translation is CASSLAGSNYGYTF.

This clonotype has a count of ten or more. The J gene is TRBJ2-3, the V gene TRBV28; TRBD2 matches 7 bases. Germline V lookup: CDR1 MDHEN, CDR2 SYDVKM. V trimming: 4 bases; J trimming: 6 bases; junction bases outside the gene matches: 7. This CDR3 comprises 14 residues. In DNA, the CDR3 is TGTGCCAGCAGTTGGGCGGGAGAGGTGGATACGCAGTATTTT. Protein sequence: CASSWAGEVDTQYF.

There are many counts of this clonotype. This chain uses TRBV7-9 with TRBJ1-3; 8 nucleotides agree with TRBD1. The CDR3 runs 14 residues. Trimming took 5 bases from V and 8 from J; bases not matched to a gene: 8. Germline V gene data show CDR1 as SEHNR and CDR2 as FQNEAQ (reference sequence). This CDR3 is CASSAFRGRHTIYF. The CDR3 coding sequence is TGTGCCAGCAGCGCATTCAGGGGGCGCCACACCATATATTTT.

A few counts support this clonotype. The chain combines TRBV5-4 with TRBJ1-5, with D tentatively TRBD1 (6 bases). Germline CDR1 is SGHNT and CDR2 is YYREEE (reference sequence). The length of the CDR3 is 14 residues. V was clipped by 4 bases and J by 2 bases, with 10 bases between them. CDR3 loop: CASSVQGGNQPQHF. In DNA, the CDR3 is TGTGCCAGCAGCGTACAGGGTGGCAATCAGCCCCAGCATTTT.

There are many counts of this clonotype. The chain links TRBV7-2 to TRBJ2-7; TRBD1 is a possible D gene (6 bases). Per germline, CDR1 SGHTA and CDR2 FQGNSA. Trimming pared 4 bases from V and 1 base from J, leaving 11 bases between. The CDR3 spans 14 residues. The CDR3 is CASSSSGQSYEQYV. CDR3 nucleotides: TGTGCCAGCAGCTCGTCAGGACAGTCCTACGAGCAGTACGTC.

This clonotype was counted at least ten times. The chain uses TRBV20-1 and TRBJ2-3; maybe TRBD2 (6 bases). Germline V gene sequence: CDR1 DFQATT, CDR2 SNEGSKA (reference sequence). Trimming took 6 bases from V and 4 from J, leaving 17 bases between them. This CDR3 contains 14 residues. CDR3 in amino acids: CSALRDPGADTQYF. DNA for the CDR3: TGCAGTGCCCTTCGGGACCCGGGGGCAGATACGCAGTATTTT.